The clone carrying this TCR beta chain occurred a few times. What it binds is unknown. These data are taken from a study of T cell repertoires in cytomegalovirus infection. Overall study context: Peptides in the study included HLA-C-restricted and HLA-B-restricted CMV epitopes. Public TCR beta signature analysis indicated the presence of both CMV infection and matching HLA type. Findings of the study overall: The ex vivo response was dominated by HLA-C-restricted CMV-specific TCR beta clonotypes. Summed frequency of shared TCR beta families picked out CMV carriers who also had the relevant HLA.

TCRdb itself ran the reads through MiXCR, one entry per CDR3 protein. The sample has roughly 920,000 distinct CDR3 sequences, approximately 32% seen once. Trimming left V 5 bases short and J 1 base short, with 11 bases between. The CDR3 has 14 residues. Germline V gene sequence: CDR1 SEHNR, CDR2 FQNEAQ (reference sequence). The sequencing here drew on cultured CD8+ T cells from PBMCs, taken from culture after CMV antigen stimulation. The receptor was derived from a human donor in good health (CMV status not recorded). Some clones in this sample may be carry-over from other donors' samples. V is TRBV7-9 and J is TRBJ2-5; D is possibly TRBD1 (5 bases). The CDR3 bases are TGTGCCAGCAGCATAAGGGGCTTCCAAGAGACCCAGTACTTC. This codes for CASSIRGFQETQYF. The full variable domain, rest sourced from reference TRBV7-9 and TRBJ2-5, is DTGVSQNPRHKITKRGQNVTFRCDPISEHNRLYWYRQTLGQGPEFLTYFQNEAQLEKSRLLSDRFSAERPKGSFSTLEIQRTEQGDSAMYLCASSIRGFQETQYFGPGTRLLVL.